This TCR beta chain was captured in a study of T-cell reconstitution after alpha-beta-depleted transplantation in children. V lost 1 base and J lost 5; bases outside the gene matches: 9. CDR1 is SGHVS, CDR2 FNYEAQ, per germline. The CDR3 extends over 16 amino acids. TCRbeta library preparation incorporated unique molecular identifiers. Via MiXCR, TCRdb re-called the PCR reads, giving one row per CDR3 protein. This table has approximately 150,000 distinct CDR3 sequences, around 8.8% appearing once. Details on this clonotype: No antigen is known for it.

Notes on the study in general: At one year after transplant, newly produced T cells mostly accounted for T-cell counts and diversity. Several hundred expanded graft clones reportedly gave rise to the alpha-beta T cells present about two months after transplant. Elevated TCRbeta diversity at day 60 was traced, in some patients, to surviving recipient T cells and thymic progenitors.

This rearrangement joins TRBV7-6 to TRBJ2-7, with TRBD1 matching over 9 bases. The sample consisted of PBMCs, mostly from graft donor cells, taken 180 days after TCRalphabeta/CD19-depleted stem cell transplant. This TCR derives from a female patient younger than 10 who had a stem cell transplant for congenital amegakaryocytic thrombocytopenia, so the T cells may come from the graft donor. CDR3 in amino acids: CASSLVETGGRNEQYF. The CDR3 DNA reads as TGTGCCAGCAGCTTAGTAGAAACAGGGGGCCGGAACGAGCAGTACTTC.